This TCR beta chain was obtained from a study of blood T cell repertoires in COVID-19. Study-wide context: T cells, B-cell-depleted T cells, or PBMCs provided the cDNA or gDNA that served as material.

Followed longitudinally, the Seattle patients had been enrolled during active infection. Original methodology: Estimation of nucleated cell counts was performed using reference gene primer amplification. Only in-frame clones appear in the TCRdb table, and some are missing; sequencing was by immunoSEQ multiplex PCR. V and J calls and clone size follow that table, whereas D and trimming were derived from the DNA. The sample yields about 210,000 clones, approximately 85% seen once. The CDR3 is made up of 18 amino acids. Germline V gene sequence: CDR1 LGHNA, CDR2 YNFKEQ. Trimming stripped 1 base from V and 1 base from J, with 19 bases between.

The TCR sequence derives from a man aged 45-60 years with COVID-19, enrolled during active disease. The chain uses TRBV4-2 and TRBJ1-1; D ambiguous. Sequenced material: peripheral blood. The CDR3 coding sequence is TGTGCCAGCAGCCAAGTGAGGGAAGAGTCGTCTGGGAACACTGAAGCTTTCTTT. It is translated as CASSQVREESSGNTEAFF.